This paragraph reports one T cell receptor (beta chain). The sample comes from a study of blood T cell repertoires in COVID-19. Turning to the study itself: The origin of the acute and convalescent COVID-19 samples was the United States, Italy and Spain. T cells, B-cell-depleted T cells, or PBMCs provided the cDNA or gDNA that served as material.

This CDR3 contains 13 residues. Trimming at V came to 10 bases and at J to 5 bases, leaving 7 bases not matched to a gene. CDR1 is LNHDA, CDR2 SQIVND, per germline (reference sequence). In the original processing: Reference gene primer amplification gave estimated nucleated cell counts. TCRdb's copy holds only in-frame clones and misses some; the assay was immunoSEQ multiplex PCR. V and J calls and clone size follow that table, whereas D and trimming were derived from the DNA. The sample includes 100,000 to 130,000 clones, roughly 84% of them seen just once. The V gene is TRBV19, the J gene TRBJ2-1; TRBD2 matches 8 bases. The material sequenced was peripheral blood. The TCR originated in a human donor in a cohort sampled during active COVID-19. CDR3 sequence reads: CATRGLADNEQFF. The DNA of the CDR3 is TGTGCCACTCGTGGACTAGCTGACAATGAGCAGTTCTTC.